The rows below give T cell receptor beta chains drawn from one sample of a study of cytomegalovirus exposure and HLA in healthy donors. Sequencing used immunoSEQ multiplex PCR; TCRdb keeps in-frame clones, though not all of them. The sample yields roughly 150,000 clones, 79% seen once. Sequencing was performed on PBMCs. The origin of the receptors is a man in his forties or fifties in good health and CMV-seropositive. The CDR3 runs from the conserved cysteine through the conserved F or W. D genes are given only for firm matches. The listing skips clone size in some rows; elsewhere it reads once, few, many or a size class.

DNA | CDR3 | J | V | size | D
TGTGCCAGCAGCTTGGGCGGGAGGGCCCGGGAGACCCAGTACTTC | CASSLGGRARETQYF | TRBJ2-5 | TRBV5-5 | once | TRBD2
TGTGCCAGCAGTTTATCGACTCGAAGTCAGCCCCAGCATTTT | CASSLSTRSQPQHF | TRBJ1-5 | TRBV27 | . | .
TGCGCCAGCAGCTTGAGGCTAGCGCGGAACACCGGGGAGCTGTTTTTT | CASSLRLARNTGELFF | TRBJ2-2 | TRBV5-1 | . | .
TGTGCCAGCAGTTTGGGGGGGGCGAGGTACAATGAGCAGTTCTTC | CASSLGGARYNEQFF | TRBJ2-1 | TRBV7-2 | . | .
TGTGCCAGTAGTATTTGGAAGTTCAGGTACACTGAAGCTTTCTTT | CASSIWKFRYTEAFF | TRBJ1-1 | TRBV19 | . | .
TGTGCCAGCTCACCCGACAGGGGAAACACCATATATTTT | CASSPDRGNTIYF | TRBJ1-3 | TRBV18 | . | .
TGTGCCAGCAGTTCAACGACAGGGGGCATATATGGCTACACCTTC | CASSSTTGGIYGYTF | TRBJ1-2 | TRBV6-5 | . | TRBD1
TGTGCCAGTAGCCAACCCGGGCTAGCGGGGGACTCCTACAATGAGCAGTTCTTC | CASSQPGLAGDSYNEQFF | TRBJ2-1 | TRBV19 | once | TRBD2
TGTGCCAGCACCGTCGTCGGGCGACAGGGGGAAGAGCAGTACTTC | CASTVVGRQGEEQYF | TRBJ2-7 | TRBV27 | . | TRBD1
TGTGCCAGTAGTATAGATCGGGGTGGCTACACCTTC | CASSIDRGGYTF | TRBJ1-2 | TRBV19 | . | .
TGCAGCGGATGGACTAGCGGATACAATGAGCAGTTCTTC | CSGWTSGYNEQFF | TRBJ2-1 | TRBV29-1 | few | TRBD2
TGCAGCGGGGGACAGGGTGGGAACACTGAAGCTTTCTTT | CSGGQGGNTEAFF | TRBJ1-1 | TRBV29-1 | . | TRBD1
TGTGCCAGCAGCTTGAATTCCGGGACAGGGACAGATACGCAGTATTTT | CASSLNSGTGTDTQYF | TRBJ2-3 | TRBV11-3 | few | TRBD1
TGTGCCAGCAGCTTGGTCGGAGGGGCCCGCTACAATGAGCAGTTCTTC | CASSLVGGARYNEQFF | TRBJ2-1 | TRBV5-6 | . | .
TGTGCCAGCGGACCGGGAACCCTGTACGAGCAGTACTTC | CASGPGTLYEQYF | TRBJ2-7 | TRBV5-4 | . | .
TGTGCCTGGAAGCCTAGCGGTACCTACGAGCAGTACTTC | CAWKPSGTYEQYF | TRBJ2-7 | TRBV30 | . | TRBD2
TGTGCCAGCAGCGCGGGCCTCAGCTCCTACAATGAGCAGTTCTTC | CASSAGLSSYNEQFF | TRBJ2-1 | TRBV5-5 | few | .
TGTGCCAGCAGCGTAGCGGTGGGAGGGCCGAGCACAGATACGCAGTATTTT | CASSVAVGGPSTDTQYF | TRBJ2-3 | TRBV9 | . | TRBD2
TGCAGTGCGGGCCCAGGTGTGCAGTTCTTC | CSAGPGVQFF | TRBJ2-1 | TRBV20-1 | . | .
TGTGCCAGCAGTTTCTCCGGGACAGAAGATGGCTACACCTTC | CASSFSGTEDGYTF | TRBJ1-2 | TRBV6-5 | . | TRBD1
TGTGCCAGCAGTGAAAGGTGGGCCAGCATCTCTGGAAACACCATATATTTT | CASSERWASISGNTIYF | TRBJ1-3 | TRBV2 | . | .
TGTGCCAGCAGCCGGGGGGGGTACGAGCAGTACTTC | CASSRGGYEQYF | TRBJ2-7 | TRBV5-4 | once | TRBD2
TGTGCCAGCAGCTTGAAACTAGCGGGAGCGGAGACCGGGGAGCTGTTTTTT | CASSLKLAGAETGELFF | TRBJ2-2 | TRBV5-5 | once | TRBD2
TGCGCCAGCAGCTATCAACTTAGGAACACCGGGGAGCTGTTTTTT | CASSYQLRNTGELFF | TRBJ2-2 | TRBV5-1 | . | .
TGTGCCAGCAGCTTAGTACTAGCGGGAGTTAATGAGCAGTTCTTC | CASSLVLAGVNEQFF | TRBJ2-1 | TRBV7-3 | . | TRBD2
TGTGCCACCAGCAGAGATCGGGGGACAGGGTCTGGACAACTGTTTTTT | CATSRDRGTGSGQLFF | TRBJ1-4 | TRBV15 | . | TRBD1
TGTGCCAGCTCATCGGGACAGGGAGTTGTGGGTGAAGCTTTCTTT | CASSSGQGVVGEAFF | TRBJ1-1 | TRBV18 | . | TRBD1
TGTGCCAGCGGCCGATCTAGCGGGAGTTACGGGGAGCTGTTTTTT | CASGRSSGSYGELFF | TRBJ2-2 | TRBV18 | . | TRBD2
TGTGCTAGTGGTTTGGTAATGGGACAGGGTGTACCTTACGAGCAGTACTTC | CASGLVMGQGVPYEQYF | TRBJ2-7 | TRBV12-5 | few | TRBD1
TGTGCCAGCAGAGTGGGACTAGCGGGAGCCAATACGCAGTATTTT | CASRVGLAGANTQYF | TRBJ2-3 | TRBV6-1 | . | TRBD2
TGCGCCAGCAGCTTGGATGGGGGGTATAATTCACCCCTCCACTTT | CASSLDGGYNSPLHF | TRBJ1-6 | TRBV5-1 | few | .
TGTGCCAGCAGTTACGGGACAAATCAGCCCCAGCATTTT | CASSYGTNQPQHF | TRBJ1-5 | TRBV6-5 | . | .
TGTGCCAGCAGCCGGACGGGAGTAGAGACCCAGTACTTC | CASSRTGVETQYF | TRBJ2-5 | TRBV9 | . | .
TGTGCCAGCAGTTGGGACAGGGCTGGAAACACCATATATTTT | CASSWDRAGNTIYF | TRBJ1-3 | TRBV2 | . | TRBD1
TGTGCCATCAGTGAGCAGAGACAGCCTAACTATGGCTACACCTTC | CAISEQRQPNYGYTF | TRBJ1-2 | TRBV10-3 | . | .
TGCGCCAGCAGTCCTGTTCTAGCGGGAGAAGAGACCCAGTACTTC | CASSPVLAGEETQYF | TRBJ2-5 | TRBV5-1 | . | TRBD2
TGTGCCAGCAGTGAGCGGACAGTCCTTAGCAATCAGCCCCAGCATTTT | CASSERTVLSNQPQHF | TRBJ1-5 | TRBV6-1 | . | .
TGTGCCAGCAGCTTGGAGGGAGGAGGAACTGAAGCTTTCTTT | CASSLEGGGTEAFF | TRBJ1-1 | TRBV5-5 | . | .
TGTGCCAGCAGCTTATACCCAGTCGGACAAGGCTCCTACGAGCAGTACTTC | CASSLYPVGQGSYEQYF | TRBJ2-7 | TRBV7-6 | few | .
TGTGCCAGCAGCTCCGACTCGGGTCGGGGGGTAAGGCCCCAGCATTTT | CASSSDSGRGVRPQHF | TRBJ1-5 | TRBV5-5 | . | .
TGTGCCAGTAGTACACACAGGGGGTGGATCACTGAAGCTTTCTTT | CASSTHRGWITEAFF | TRBJ1-1 | TRBV19 | few | TRBD1
TGTGCCAGCAGACTGAGCGGCTCCTCCTACGAGCAGTACTTC | CASRLSGSSYEQYF | TRBJ2-7 | TRBV28 | . | .
TGTGCCAGCTCACAGCAGGACAGGGCCCAGCCCCAGCATTTT | CASSQQDRAQPQHF | TRBJ1-5 | TRBV18 | . | TRBD1
TGCGCCAGCAGCCAAGAAGGGGGCGGTCCCAACGAGCAGTACTTC | CASSQEGGGPNEQYF | TRBJ2-7 | TRBV4-1 | . | TRBD1
TGTGCCAGCAGCCCCCGGGGAACTGGGAAGGGTCGGACAGATACGCAGTATTTT | CASSPRGTGKGRTDTQYF | TRBJ2-3 | TRBV11-3 | . | .
TGTGCCAGCAGCTTGTCCGTGGGACTGGGTGAGCAGTTCTTC | CASSLSVGLGEQFF | TRBJ2-1 | TRBV5-4 | . | .
TGTGCCAGCAGATCTATCACTGAAGCTTTCTTT | CASRSITEAFF | TRBJ1-1 | TRBV6-5 | . | .
TGTGCCAGCAGCTTGCGGTTACGAAGCGAGCAGTACTTC | CASSLRLRSEQYF | TRBJ2-7 | TRBV5-8 | . | .